These 31 T cell receptor beta chains share one sample of origin, sequenced in a study of T cell repertoires in cytomegalovirus infection. Each CDR3 protein gets one entry after TCRdb re-called the reads with MiXCR. The sample has about 740,000 distinct CDR3 sequences, roughly a third seen once. The sample consisted of PBMCs. These receptor sequences come from a human donor in good health (CMV status not recorded). Some clones in this sample may be carry-over from other donors' samples.

This clonotype appeared many times. V usage is TRBV6-1 and J usage is TRBJ2-6, with a possible D match to TRBD1 (6 bases). The germline gives CDR1 MNHNS, CDR2 SASEGT. The length of the CDR3 is 17 residues. Trimming removed 5 bases at V and 1 base at J, with 15 bases between. The CDR3 protein is CASSPLSGASGANVLTF. The CDR3 DNA sequence: TGTGCCAGCAGTCCCCTCTCAGGGGCATCTGGGGCCAACGTCCTGACTTTC.

This clonotype was seen a few times. The DNA of the CDR3 is TGTGCCAGCACCCTTAATAGGGTCGAGAGAGATACGCAGTATTTT. Translating it yields CASTLNRVERDTQYF. The chain uses TRBV7-6 and TRBJ2-3; D not resolved. Per the germline V gene, CDR1 is SGHVS and CDR2 is FNYEAQ. Trimming stripped 7 bases from V and 5 bases from J, with 19 bases between. This CDR3 has 15 residues.

In its sample, this clonotype was seen a few times. The chain joins TRBV6-1 to TRBJ2-7; no reliable D call. The CDR3 has 13 amino acids. Germline V CDR1 and CDR2: MNHNS, SASEGT. Deletions cut 1 base from V and 6 bases from J, with 10 bases between. CDR3 DNA: TGTGCCAGCAGTGAAGTCATAGGCTCCGAGCAGTACTTC. It is translated as CASSEVIGSEQYF.

In its sample, this clonotype was seen a few times. This rearrangement joins TRBV20-1 to TRBJ2-7, with 8 bases fitting TRBD2. The germline CDR1 and CDR2 sequences are DFQATT and SNEGSKA (reference sequence). With 3 bases clipped from V and 2 bases from J, the junction kept 6 bases outside the gene matches. The CDR3 sequence is 14 residues long. In DNA, the CDR3 is TGCAGTGCTAGGTGGGGACTAGGGACCTACGAGCAGTACTTC. Its translation: CSARWGLGTYEQYF.

The gene calls are TRBV15 and TRBJ2-2; D remains unclear. Germline V lookup: CDR1 LNHNV, CDR2 YYDKDF (reference sequence). The V end was cut by 0 bases, the J end by 3 bases, with 8 bases between. The CDR3 is made up of 15 amino acids. The CDR3 loop reads CATSREVPHTGELFF. CDR3 bases: TGTGCCACCAGCAGAGAAGTCCCGCACACCGGGGAGCTGTTTTTT.

Details on this clonotype: A junction boundary mismatches the germline segment, possibly from a read error. The V call is TRBV2, the J call TRBJ2-7; 9 nucleotides agree with TRBD1. The germline CDR1 and CDR2 sequences are SNHLY and FYNNEI. This CDR3 is built from 16 residues. CDR3 sequence reads: CASRDRESSRGYEQYF. CDR3 DNA sequence: TGCGCCAGCAGGGACAGGGAAAGTTCACGAGGCTACGAGCAGTACTTC.

This clonotype was detected a few times. The chain links TRBV19 to TRBJ2-7; D possibly corresponds to TRBD2 (5 bases). The germline gives CDR1 LNHDA, CDR2 SQIVND (reference sequence). V was trimmed by 3 bases and J by 3 bases, leaving 15 bases between them. CDR3 length equals 15 residues. For the CDR3, the DNA is TGTGCCAGTAGTATTGGACGGACTGCCCTCTACGAGCAGTACTTC. Translated, it gives CASSIGRTALYEQYF.

This sequence joins TRBV6-1 and TRBJ2-5; possibly TRBD2 for D (6 bases). With 2 bases removed from V and 4 bases from J, the gap between germline ends came to 17 bases. Germline values: CDR1 MNHNS, CDR2 SASEGT. This CDR3 contains 16 residues. The CDR3 is CASSEPWRARRETQYF. Written as DNA, the CDR3 is TGTGCCAGCAGTGAACCATGGAGGGCGAGGAGAGAGACCCAGTACTTC.

This clonotype was seen more than once but under ten times. The chain joins TRBV20-1 to TRBJ2-2; TRBD1 is a possible D gene (6 bases). The germline CDR1 and CDR2 sequences are DFQATT and SNEGSKA (reference sequence). The CDR3 is made up of 13 amino acids. V lost 5 bases, J lost 5 bases, and 12 bases lay in between. The CDR3 bases are TGCAGTGCTGAGGGGGAAGGGACCGGGGAGCTGTTTTTT. Its protein product is CSAEGEGTGELFF.

With respect to this clonotype: The final CDR3 position lacks the conserved phenylalanine or tryptophan, pointing to a likely read error. This rearrangement joins TRBV27 to TRBJ1-1; D gene uncertain. Trimming removed 7 bases from V and 8 bases from J, with 20 bases in between. The length of the CDR3 is 14 residues. CDR1 is MNHEY, CDR2 SMNVEV, per germline (reference sequence). In DNA form, the CDR3 reads TGTGCCAGCAAGGTAGCACCAATAGACTACGAAGCTTTCTTG. This codes for CASKVAPIDYEAFL.

The J gene is TRBJ2-7, the V gene TRBV27; 9 bases are shared with TRBD2. Trimming removed 3 bases from V and 6 bases from J; junction bases left unmatched: 9. The CDR3 runs to 15 residues. The germline CDR1 and CDR2 sequences are MNHEY and SMNVEV (reference sequence). DNA for the CDR3: TGTGCCAGCAGTTTTGGGGCGGGAGGGCCGCGCGAGCAGTACTTC. It specifies CASSFGAGGPREQYF.

The V call is TRBV20-1, the J call TRBJ1-1; the match to TRBD1 covers 9 bases. Germline CDR1 and CDR2: DFQATT and SNEGSKA (reference sequence). The CDR3 is made up of 15 amino acids. J was trimmed by 4 bases and V by 1 base; bases with no gene match: 7. CDR3 DNA sequence: TGCAGTGCTAGAGCCGGGACAGGGTGGAGCACTGAAGCTTTCTTT. It is translated as CSARAGTGWSTEAFF.

This clonotype has only a few counts. This chain connects TRBV19 to TRBJ1-2; 7 nucleotides line up with TRBD1. CDR3 length equals 14 residues. CDR1 is LNHDA and CDR2 is SQIVND in the germline V gene (reference sequence). J lost 4 bases, V lost 6 bases, and 8 bases had no gene match. The CDR3 DNA reads TGTGCCAGTAGGAGACAGGGAAAAGTCTATGGCTACACCTTC. Protein: CASRRQGKVYGYTF.

The V call is TRBV6-8, the J call TRBJ2-7; TRBD1 matches 7 bases. CDR1 MNHGY and CDR2 SAAAGT come from the germline V gene. Trimming removed 6 bases from V and 3 bases from J; junction bases left unmatched: 5. The CDR3 runs to 13 residues. The chain's CDR3 is CASRQTGYYEQYF. CDR3 in DNA: TGTGCCAGCAGACAGACAGGGTACTACGAGCAGTACTTC.

There are many counts of this clonotype. The CDR3 DNA follows: TGTGCCAGCACCTACCGGGAGACCCAGTACTTC. It codes for CASTYRETQYF. V gene TRBV7-2 combines with J gene TRBJ2-5; D call uncertain. This CDR3 comprises 11 residues. V was shortened by 7 bases and J by 5 bases, with 8 bases between the two germline ends. Germline V gene data show CDR1 as SGHTA and CDR2 as FQGNSA.

The chain links TRBV5-1 to TRBJ1-1; unclear D gene. With 4 bases removed from V and 3 bases from J, the gap between germline ends came to 16 bases. Germline CDR1 is SGHRS and CDR2 is YFSETQ. CDR3 size: 15 residues. CDR3 in amino acids: CASSGGRTGDTEAFF. The DNA of the CDR3 is TGCGCCAGCAGCGGTGGACGGACTGGGGACACTGAAGCTTTCTTT.

The chain has TRBV7-6 and TRBJ2-3; no clear D gene. This CDR3 comprises 16 residues. The germline CDR1 and CDR2 sequences are SGHVS and FNYEAQ. Trimming left V 1 base short and J 5 bases short, with 16 bases between. The DNA of the CDR3 is TGTGCCAGCAGCTTAGGAAGAGCTGACCCTAGAGATACGCAGTATTTT. It is translated as CASSLGRADPRDTQYF.

The chain combines TRBV10-2 with TRBJ2-7; the match to TRBD2 covers 7 bases. The CDR3 length is 15 residues. CDR1 WSHSY and CDR2 SAAADI come from the germline V gene. The ends lost 0 bases at V and 4 bases at J; junction bases unmatched: 6. CDR3 in amino acids: CASSESAGDEYEQYF. The DNA of the CDR3 is TGCGCCAGCAGTGAGTCGGCGGGGGACGAGTACGAGCAGTACTTC.

A remark on this clonotype: The junction does not match germline at one end; this may be a read error. J is TRBJ1-1 and V is TRBV7-2; no reliable D call. From germline, CDR1 is SGHTA and CDR2 FQGNSA. This CDR3 region has 16 residues. The CDR3 loop reads CASSLTVVVMNTAAFF. CDR3 coding DNA: TGTGCCAGCAGCTTAACGGTGGTGGTAATGAACACTGCAGCTTTCTTT.

The V call is TRBV12-3 or TRBV12-4, the J call TRBJ2-3; 15 nucleotides line up with TRBD2. There are 17 residues in the CDR3. Germline trimming cut 7 bases from V and 4 bases from J; bases unmatched to any gene: 9. CDR3 nucleotide sequence: TGTGCCAGCACCGTCCCGGGACTAGCGGGAGGCTCAGATACGCAGTATTTT. It codes for CASTVPGLAGGSDTQYF.

This clonotype has ten or more counts. DNA for the CDR3: TGTGCCAGCAGCTTAGAAGTTTCGGGAGCGAGACAGGGGTACTCCGGGGAGCTGTTTTTT. Residues: CASSLEVSGARQGYSGELFF. The rearrangement uses TRBV7-6 and TRBJ2-2; TRBD1 agrees at 8 bases. The V and J ends lost 1 base and 6 bases, in that order; junction bases with no gene match: 19. The germline V gene encodes CDR1 SGHVS and CDR2 FNYEAQ. There are 20 residues in the CDR3.

The chain uses TRBV5-6 and TRBJ2-7; D is uncertain. Germline V gives CDR1 SGHDT, CDR2 YYEEEE. V shed 4 bases and J shed 3 bases, with 14 bases lying between them. This CDR3 contains 14 residues. CDR3: CASSRGRKDYEQYF. The CDR3 DNA reads TGTGCCAGCAGCCGCGGCAGGAAAGACTACGAGCAGTACTTC.

Only a few counts were recorded for this clonotype. V is TRBV14 and J is TRBJ2-2; D is tentatively TRBD1 or TRBD2 (6 bases each). The CDR3 is made up of 13 amino acids. Germline CDR1 is SGHDN and CDR2 is FVKESK. Trimming shortened V by 8 bases and J by 5 bases, and 12 bases separated the two germline ends. CDR3 sequence: CASQGRRTGELFF. The CDR3 DNA reads as TGTGCCAGCCAGGGGAGGAGAACCGGGGAGCTGTTTTTT.

J is TRBJ1-2 and V is TRBV6-8; TRBD1 aligns across 8 bases. V lost 5 bases to trimming and J lost 5 bases; unmatched junction nucleotides: 7. The germline gives CDR1 MNHGY, CDR2 SAAAGT. This CDR3 has 14 residues. The CDR3 spells CASSEDRVGYGYTF. The CDR3 DNA is TGTGCCAGCAGTGAGGACAGGGTAGGGTATGGCTACACCTTC.

For this clonotype: A much more abundant neighbour one base away suggests this may be a read error. The chain has TRBV5-6 and TRBJ1-6, with 9 positions matching TRBD1. Germline CDR1 is SGHDT and CDR2 is YYEEEE. V lost 4 bases, J lost 6 bases, and 2 bases stayed unmatched. This CDR3 contains 14 residues. The CDR3 loop is CASSIQGANSPLHF. The CDR3 DNA follows: TGTGCCAGCAGCATACAGGGGGCTAATTCACCCCTCCACTTT.

This clonotype was observed a few times. The rearrangement uses TRBV28 and TRBJ2-1; possibly TRBD1 for D (6 bases). V lost 5 bases, J lost 3 bases, and 17 bases lay in between. Per germline, CDR1 MDHEN and CDR2 SYDVKM. There are 16 residues in the CDR3. DNA of the CDR3: TGTGCCAGCAGTCCCACCCCTAGGGGACACTACAATGAGCAGTTCTTC. It specifies CASSPTPRGHYNEQFF. The full variable domain, completed using reference TRBV28 and TRBJ2-1, is DVKVTQSSRYLVKRTGEKVFLECVQDMDHENMFWYRQDPGLGLRLIYFSYDVKMKEKGDIPEGYSVSREKKERFSLILESASTNQTSMYLCASSPTPRGHYNEQFFGPGTRLTVL.

The V gene is TRBV12-3 or TRBV12-4, the J gene TRBJ1-4; TRBD1 might be the D (5 bases). The CDR3 spans 15 residues. Trimming pared 5 bases from V and 8 bases from J, leaving 18 bases between. The CDR3 region has the DNA TGTGCCAGCAGTACTGGACACCAGGGTGGAGAAAAACTGTTTTTT. Protein product: CASSTGHQGGEKLFF.

The chain carries TRBV10-3 and TRBJ1-2; no clear D gene. CDR3 length: 13 residues. Trimming left V 2 bases short and J 3 bases short, with 7 bases between. Germline V gene sequence: CDR1 ENHRY, CDR2 SYGVKD. CDR3 in DNA: TGTGCCATCAGTGAGAGGGAGGACTATGGCTACACCTTC. Translated: CAISEREDYGYTF.

The CDR3 nucleotides read TGTGCCAGCAGCCTTGGACCGCCTCGGGGGCCTTTGTACGAGCAGTACTTC. It codes for CASSLGPPRGPLYEQYF. This rearrangement joins TRBV27 to TRBJ2-7; D could derive from TRBD1 or TRBD2 (6 bases each). The germline gives CDR1 MNHEY, CDR2 SMNVEV (reference sequence). V lost 6 bases and J lost 4, with 25 bases in between. The CDR3 length is 17 residues.

This clonotype was observed a few times. V and J are TRBV7-2 and TRBJ1-2; TRBD1 is a possible D gene (5 bases). V lost 3 bases and J 0 bases, leaving 8 bases between the germline ends. Germline V lookup: CDR1 SGHTA, CDR2 FQGNSA. The CDR3 extends over 14 amino acids. CDR3 sequence reads: CASSFDSTNYGYTF. CDR3 nucleotides: TGTGCCAGCAGCTTTGACAGCACTAACTATGGCTACACCTTC.

The chain has TRBV12-3 or TRBV12-4 and TRBJ1-4; D call uncertain. The V end lost 2 bases, the J end lost 7 bases, and 11 bases lay between the germline ends. The CDR3 has 14 residues. CDR3 region: CASSLSIRSEKLFF. The CDR3, as DNA: TGTGCCAGCAGTTTATCTATCCGGAGTGAAAAACTGTTTTTT.